These T cell receptor beta chains were read from a single sample in a study. TCRdb fed the reads into MiXCR, producing one record per CDR3 protein. The sample lists 12,000 to 15,000 distinct CDR3 sequences, around 35% occurring once. Sequenced sample: blood. Receptor source: a human donor. Each CDR3 is given with its conserved first and last residue. The order of the fields is V gene, D gene, clone size, J gene, CDR3 DNA, CDR3 protein. The D gene is left open where the match is weak. The size entry is marked missing in some rows and otherwise reads once, few, many or a size class.

>TRBV4-3|NA|NA|TRBJ2-4
TGCGCCAGCAGCCAAGATATGAGCTCTGGAAACACCATTCAGTACTTC
CASSQDMSSGNTIQYF
>TRBV4-2|TRBD1|many|TRBJ2-1
TGTGCCAGCAGCCAAGATCCGGGACAGTTCCTGAGGGTCGAGAACAATGAGCAGTTCTTC
CASSQDPGQFLRVENNEQFF
>TRBV29-1|NA|few|TRBJ1-2
TGCAGCGTTGCGGCGGGACCCTATGGCTACACCTTC
CSVAAGPYGYTF
>TRBV18|NA|NA|TRBJ1-1
TGTGCCAGCTCACCTAGCCACCCAGGAGGAATGAACACTGAAGCTTTCTTT
CASSPSHPGGMNTEAFF
>TRBV4-3|NA|NA|TRBJ2-3
TGCGCCAGCAGCCACGGAACGGGGGGCGCAGATACGCAGTATTTT
CASSHGTGGADTQYF
>TRBV30|NA|medium-sized|TRBJ1-1
TGTGCCTGGAGTGTGACGTTCTTGAACACTGAAGCTTTCTTT
CAWSVTFLNTEAFF
>TRBV15|TRBD1|medium-sized|TRBJ2-5
TGTGCCACCAGCAGTGGGACAGGGCAAGAGACCCAGTACTTC
CATSSGTGQETQYF
>TRBV4-3|TRBD1|many|TRBJ1-2
TGCGCCAGCAGCCAAGATAGGACAGGGTCCCCCCCGCTTGGCTACACCTTC
CASSQDRTGSPPLGYTF
>TRBV5-1|NA|NA|TRBJ2-3
TGCGCCAGCAGCTTGGCCGCCACACGGGACCTAGATACGCAGTATTTT
CASSLAATRDLDTQYF
>TRBV6-2/TRBV6-3|NA|medium-sized|TRBJ2-7
TGTGCCAGCAGTTACGATATCCGGGGTTCCTACGAGCAGTACTTC
CASSYDIRGSYEQYF
>TRBV4-2|NA|many|TRBJ1-3
TGTGCCAGCAGCCAAGATGACGCGCCGGGATCTGGAAACACCATATATTTT
CASSQDDAPGSGNTIYF
>TRBV7-2|TRBD2|NA|TRBJ2-5
TGTGCCAGCAGCCCCGGGACTACTCGGCAAGAGACCCAGTACTTC
CASSPGTTRQETQYF
>TRBV4-3|TRBD1|medium-sized|TRBJ2-5
TGCGCCAGCAGCCAAGACAGGGGGACACAAGAGACCCAGTACTTC
CASSQDRGTQETQYF
>TRBV20-1|NA|medium-sized|TRBJ1-3
TGCAGTGCTAGCGGGCATCCTAGCTCTGGAAACACCATATATTTT
CSASGHPSSGNTIYF
>TRBV18|NA|NA|TRBJ1-4
NA
CASSGDPNEQYFGGKKLFF
>TRBV29-1|NA|few|TRBJ2-7
TGCAGCGGAGTACAAGGGCTCGAGCAGTACTTC
CSGVQGLEQYF
>TRBV29-1|TRBD1|many|TRBJ2-7
TGCAGGGACCCCGCCGGGACAGGGGCCCCTTCCTACGAGCAGTACTTC
CRDPAGTGAPSYEQYF
>TRBV29-1|NA|NA|TRBJ1-1
TGCAGCGTACCGAACGGACATACGGGCACTGAAGCTTTCTTT
CSVPNGHTGTEAFF
>TRBV29-1|TRBD1|many|TRBJ1-2
TGCAGCTTTCGCAGCTACAGGGGTCCTTTTCAGGGCTACACCTTC
CSFRSYRGPFQGYTF
>TRBV28|TRBD2|NA|TRBJ2-7
TGTGCCAGCAGTTCGATAAGCGGCCGCCATGGAGGGTGGGACTACTGGACCGAGCAGTACTTC
CASSSISGRHGGWDYWTEQYF
>TRBV29-1|TRBD1|many|TRBJ2-2
TGCAGCGTTGATAGGACAGGGGGGCGCGGCGGGGAGCTGTTTTTT
CSVDRTGGRGGELFF
>TRBV20-1|NA|medium-sized|TRBJ2-5
TGCAGTGCTCCTGGGGGGGAGACCCAGTACTTC
CSAPGGETQYF
>TRBV4-3|TRBD1|many|TRBJ2-5
TGCGCCAGCAGCCAAGATGACAGGGGTGAGACCCAGTACTTC
CASSQDDRGETQYF
>TRBV4-1|NA|NA|TRBJ2-1
TGCGCCAGCAGCCAAGGTTTAATAGCGCCCGGGGAGCAGTTCTTC
CASSQGLIAPGEQFF
>TRBV5-1|NA|NA|TRBJ1-1
TGCGCCAGCAGTCGACTAGCGGGCACTGAAGCTTTCTTT
CASSRLAGTEAFF
>TRBV7-2|TRBD2|many|TRBJ2-3
TGTGCCAGCAGCTTAGTCCTAGCGGGACTGGGGGGAGATACGCAGTATTTT
CASSLVLAGLGGDTQYF
>TRBV4-3|NA|medium-sized|TRBJ2-5
TGCGCCAGCAGCCAACAAGAGGGGACCCAGTACCAAGAGACCCAGTACTTC
CASSQQEGTQYQETQYF
>TRBV29-1|NA|many|TRBJ1-2
TGCAGCGTTGAACGGCTGCGATACCGTAACTATGGCTACACCTTC
CSVERLRYRNYGYTF
>TRBV7-8|TRBD2|many|TRBJ2-1
TGTGCCAGCAGCTTAGGGTACCTAGCGGGAAAGCAGTTCTTC
CASSLGYLAGKQFF
>TRBV18|NA|medium-sized|TRBJ1-5
TGTGCCAGCTCACCCCCCGGGGGTAATAGCAATCAGCCCCAGCATTTT
CASSPPGGNSNQPQHF
>TRBV18|NA|NA|TRBJ2-1
TGTGCCAGCTCACTCTTGGACAGAGATCAGCCCCAGCAGTTCTTC
CASSLLDRDQPQQFF
>TRBV7-2|TRBD2|many|TRBJ2-5
TGTGCCAGCAGCCCAAGACTAGCGGGAGGGGAGACCCAGTACTTC
CASSPRLAGGETQYF
>TRBV4-3|NA|medium-sized|TRBJ2-5
TGCGCCAGCAGCCAAGTTACAGGGATAGGGGAGACCCAGTACTTC
CASSQVTGIGETQYF